This T cell receptor (beta chain) was profiled in a study of graft-versus-host responses after intestinal transplantation. On the study more broadly: Transplant types were multivisceral, liver-intestinal, or isolated intestinal. All of the recipients had induction that used anti-thymocyte globulin, then tacrolimus and steroids for about 3 years.

On this clone: Antigen specificity is unknown.

Here immunoSEQ multiplex PCR was the method, and the copy in TCRdb shows in-frame clones only, minus some. The profile covers roughly 120,000 clones, with 85% to 95% appearing a single time and over 2.5% taken by the ten largest. This CDR3 has 17 amino acids. From germline, CDR1 is SGHTA and CDR2 FQGNSA. J gave up 2 bases and V 0 bases, and 9 bases lay outside the gene matches. Study observations and caveats: Individuals who had graft-donor T cell macrochimerism had allografts that showed high graft-versus-host to host-versus-graft clonal ratios.

This material consisted of unstimulated CD8+ T cells sorted from spleen or lymph node cells, taken before intestinal transplant. The chain carries TRBV7-2 and TRBJ2-7; 8 bases fit TRBD2. This clonotype originated in a human donor who received an intestinal transplant. The CDR3 DNA is TGTGCCAGCAGCTTAGCGCGGGGACTAGGGTTACCCTACGAGCAGTACTTC. Protein sequence: CASSLARGLGLPYEQYF.